This record concerns one T cell receptor beta chain sequence. As originally analysed: Amplification from reference gene primers served as the basis for estimated nucleated cell counts. Method: immunoSEQ multiplex PCR; TCRdb's copy keeps in-frame clones and lacks some. Clonal size and the V and J genes are those of that table, whereas D and trimming came from the DNA. The sample shows 150,000 to 200,000 clones, roughly 80% of them seen only once. CDR3 size: 16 residues. V shed 0 bases and J shed 5 bases, with 14 bases lying between them. Germline loops: CDR1 LGHNA, CDR2 YNFKEQ. The sample is drawn from a study of blood T cell repertoires in COVID-19. For the study at large: Acute-phase and convalescent COVID-19 samples originated in the United States, Italy and Spain. T cells, B-cell-depleted T cells, or PBMCs provided the cDNA or gDNA that served as material.

Sequencing was carried out using peripheral blood. The receptor's source is an older man with acute or convalescent COVID-19. The chain carries TRBV4-2 and TRBJ2-1; tentative D call: TRBD2 (7 bases). Here the CDR3 DNA reads TGTGCCAGCAGCCAAGATCTACAGGGAGGGAACAATGAGCAGTTCTTC. It is translated as CASSQDLQGGNNEQFF.